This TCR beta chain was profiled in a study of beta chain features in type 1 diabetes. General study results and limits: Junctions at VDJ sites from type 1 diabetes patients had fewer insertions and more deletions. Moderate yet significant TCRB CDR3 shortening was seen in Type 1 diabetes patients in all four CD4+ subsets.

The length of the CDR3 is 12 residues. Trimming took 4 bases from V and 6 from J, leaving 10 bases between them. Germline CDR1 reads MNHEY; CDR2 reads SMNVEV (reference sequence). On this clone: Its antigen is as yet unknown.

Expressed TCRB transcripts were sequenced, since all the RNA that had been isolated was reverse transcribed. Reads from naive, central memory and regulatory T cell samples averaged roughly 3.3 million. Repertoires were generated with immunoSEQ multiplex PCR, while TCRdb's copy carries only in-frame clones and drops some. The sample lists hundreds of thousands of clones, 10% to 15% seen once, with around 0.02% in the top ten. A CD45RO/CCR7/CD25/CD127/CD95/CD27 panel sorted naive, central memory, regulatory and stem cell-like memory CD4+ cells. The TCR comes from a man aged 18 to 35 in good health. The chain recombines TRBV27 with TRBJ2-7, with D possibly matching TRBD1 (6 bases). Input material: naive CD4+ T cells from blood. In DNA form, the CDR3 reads TGTGCCAGCAGTTCCCAGGGGTCCGAGCAGTACTTC. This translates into CASSSQGSEQYF.